This TCR beta chain was captured in a study of CD8+ T cells in alopecia areata. Documented treatment: oral pan-JAK inhibitor, 5-10 mg twice daily. The sequencing template was cDNA reverse transcribed from extracted RNA. The data were produced by immunoSEQ multiplex PCR, yet TCRdb's version contains in-frame clones alone and is incomplete. Of 200,000 or so clones listed, roughly 50% are singletons. Worth noting for this clone: Additional DNA sequences in this sample encode the identical CDR3.

Material: CD4+ T cells sorted from blood, obtained at week 24, from a patient treated with tofacitinib. This sequence originates from a human donor with alopecia areata.

The CDR3 DNA reads as TGTGCCAGCAGCCCCGACAGAAACTATGGCTACACCTTC. Translating it yields CASSPDRNYGYTF. The chain recombines TRBV7-2 with TRBJ1-2, with a tentative D call TRBD1 (5 bases). There are 13 residues in the CDR3. The germline V and J ends were trimmed by 5 bases and 2 bases, with 9 bases remaining between them. From germline, CDR1 is SGHTA and CDR2 FQGNSA.